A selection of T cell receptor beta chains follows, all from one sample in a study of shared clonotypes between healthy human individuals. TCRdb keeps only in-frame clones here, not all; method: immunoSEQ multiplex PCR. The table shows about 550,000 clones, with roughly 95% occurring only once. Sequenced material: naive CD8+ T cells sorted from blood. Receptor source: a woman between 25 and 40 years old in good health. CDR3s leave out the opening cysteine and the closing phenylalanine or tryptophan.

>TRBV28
ASNRGFNQPQH
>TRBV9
ASSVRTGGTGELF
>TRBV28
ASSLAGTGGSYEQY
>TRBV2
ASSVTRQRYDTEAF
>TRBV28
AGTDRCRSYEQY
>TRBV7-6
ASSWGGHIANTGELF
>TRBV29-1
SVSFGTGVYGYT
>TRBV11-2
ASSLGAGGGETQY
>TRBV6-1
ASSEVISGANVLT
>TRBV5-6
ASSYAFQETQY
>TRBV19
ASSIDGEAPEQY
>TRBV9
ASSPTGGLHEQY
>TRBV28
ASRGAGTSGRVVGNEQF
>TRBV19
ASSPGHFNQPQH
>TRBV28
ASSFTGTGYGNTIY
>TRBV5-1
ASSSSGLADEYEQY
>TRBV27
ASSLSGTAIYNEQF
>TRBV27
ASSLTGGNTEAF
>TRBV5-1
ASSALLAGGPTDTQY
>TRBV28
ASSFPLAGEQF